This T cell receptor beta chain was captured by sequencing in a study of CD8 T cells in Susac syndrome. This CDR3 is built from 13 residues. Germline values: CDR1 LNHNV, CDR2 YYDKDF (reference sequence). Germline trimming cut 1 base from V and 11 bases from J; bases unmatched to any gene: 4. Random hexamers were used to reverse transcribe an amount of 0.5 to 1 ug RNA. One entry per CDR3 protein, called by TCRdb with MiXCR from the immunoSEQ multiplex PCR reads. The sample contains around 180,000 distinct CDR3 sequences, roughly 94% of which appear only once. This sequence was found in a human donor with Susac syndrome. The chain has TRBV15 and TRBJ2-3; TRBD1 matches 9 bases. Sequencing input: CD4+ T cells from PBMCs. In DNA, the CDR3 is TGTGCCACCAGCAGAGCCTGGGACAGGGTGCAGTATTTT. It specifies CATSRAWDRVQYF.